The 25 T cell receptor beta chains below all came from one sample that was sequenced in a study of cytomegalovirus exposure and HLA in healthy donors. The PCR employed 60 Vbeta primers together with 13 Jbeta primers. Assay used: immunoSEQ multiplex PCR; TCRdb lists only in-frame clones, some missing. The data hold a few hundred thousand clones, with around 80% observed a single time. The specimen sequenced was PBMCs. The receptors come from a man aged 25-45 years in good health and CMV-seronegative.

This chain uses TRBV2 with TRBJ1-1; D may be TRBD1 (5 bases). CDR3 length: 15 amino acids. Trimming left V 3 bases short and J 5 bases short, with 16 bases between. CDR1 and CDR2 (germline): SNHLY, FYNNEI. CDR3 nucleotides: TGTGCCAGCAGTGATGGGGGGGTTATTCTTACTGAAGCTTTCTTT. It specifies CASSDGGVILTEAFF.

J is TRBJ2-1 and V is TRBV7-2, with D perhaps TRBD1 (8 bases). The germline V gene encodes CDR1 SGHTA and CDR2 FQGNSA. This CDR3 has 18 amino acids. V gave up 2 bases and J gave up 2 bases, with 19 bases separating them. The CDR3 DNA sequence: TGTGCCAGCAGCTTACCCATAGAAACAGGGGGGGCCTACAATGAGCAGTTCTTC. As protein: CASSLPIETGGAYNEQFF.

The chain couples TRBV7-9 to TRBJ2-7; D might be TRBD1 (6 bases). V was cut by 5 bases and J by 4 bases, with 9 bases left in between. Germline CDR1 reads SEHNR; CDR2 reads FQNEAQ (reference sequence). The CDR3 is 12 amino acids. CDR3 nucleotide sequence: TGTGCCAGCAGCCTAAGGGGGTACGAGCAGTACTTC. Its protein is CASSLRGYEQYF.

This rearrangement joins TRBV5-4 to TRBJ2-7, with D uncertain. Germline V gene lookup returns CDR1 SGHNT and CDR2 YYREEE (reference sequence). The CDR3 contains 14 residues. Trimming shortened V by 2 bases and J by 3 bases, and 12 bases separated the two germline ends. The CDR3 DNA reads as TGTGCCAGCAGCTTAGGTACTAAAGACTACGAGCAGTACTTC. This codes for CASSLGTKDYEQYF.

The CDR3 coding sequence is TGTGCCAGCAGTGCGACAGGGGGTAGGTCCGATACGCAGTATTTT. Its protein product is CASSATGGRSDTQYF. The chain combines TRBV2 with TRBJ2-3, with 9 bases identical to TRBD1. With V trimmed by 4 bases and J by 6 bases, 8 bases remained unmatched. The CDR3 length is 15 residues. Germline assignment: CDR1 SNHLY and CDR2 FYNNEI.

This clone appeared a few times. The chain has TRBV2 and TRBJ2-7; TRBD2 agrees at 8 bases. With 6 bases clipped from V and 5 bases from J, the junction kept 12 bases outside the gene matches. This CDR3 has 15 amino acids. Germline-derived CDR1 and CDR2 are SNHLY and FYNNEI. This CDR3 is CASSLGGGRWDEQYF. DNA for the CDR3: TGTGCCAGCAGCCTGGGCGGGGGGCGATGGGACGAGCAGTACTTC.

The J gene is TRBJ2-7, the V gene TRBV6-6, with D possibly matching TRBD1 (5 bases). From germline, CDR1 is MNHNY and CDR2 SVGAGI (reference sequence). The CDR3 totals 13 residues. V lost 7 bases, J lost 3 bases, and 13 bases lay in between. CDR3 protein: CASITGLGYEQYF. The DNA of the CDR3 is TGTGCCAGCATAACAGGATTGGGCTACGAGCAGTACTTC.

This clone was recorded a few times. The chain joins TRBV6-1 to TRBJ1-1; D is uncertain. Trimming pared 8 bases from V and 0 bases from J, leaving 16 bases between. CDR1 MNHNS and CDR2 SASEGT come from the germline V gene. The CDR3 has 15 amino acids. CDR3 DNA: TGTGCCAGCGAGGCGAGGATCATTATGAACACTGAAGCTTTCTTT. This gives the protein CASEARIIMNTEAFF.

The gene calls are TRBV29-1 and TRBJ1-6; maybe TRBD1 (6 bases). CDR3 length: 15 amino acids. The V gene's germline CDR1 is SQVTM and CDR2 ANQGSEA. The DNA for the CDR3 is TGCAACGCCCGGGGGGCAACCTACTATAATTCACCCCTCCACTTT. This sequence encodes CNARGATYYNSPLHF.

Concerning this clone: Different DNA sequences within this sample yield the same CDR3. The chain couples TRBV7-3 to TRBJ1-1; D not certain. Germline V gene data show CDR1 as SGHTA and CDR2 as FQGTGA. Trimming removed 1 base from V and 3 bases from J, with 6 bases in between. This CDR3 has 13 amino acids. The CDR3 bases are TGTGCCAGCAGCTTAAGCGTCGACACTGAAGCTTTCTTT. Translation gives CASSLSVDTEAFF.

The chain combines TRBV6-1 with TRBJ2-7; D remains unclear. Trimming shortened V by 2 bases and J by 0 bases, and 14 bases separated the two germline ends. The V gene's germline CDR1 is MNHNS and CDR2 SASEGT. This CDR3 has 16 residues. In DNA, the CDR3 is TGTGCCAGCAGTGAACCTACGAACAGATTCTCCTACGAGCAGTACTTC. The encoded protein is CASSEPTNRFSYEQYF.

This clone was seen a few times. V gene TRBV5-1 combines with J gene TRBJ2-1, with 7 positions matching TRBD2. Germline V gives CDR1 SGHRS, CDR2 YFSETQ. V was pared by 4 bases and J by 0 bases, with 4 bases of the junction left unmatched. The CDR3 extends over 15 amino acids. The CDR3 DNA is TGCGCCAGCAGCACGGGACTAAACTCCTACAATGAGCAGTTCTTC. Translated: CASSTGLNSYNEQFF. The full variable domain, rest sourced from reference TRBV5-1 and TRBJ2-1, is KAGVTQTPRYLIKTRGQQVTLSCSPISGHRSVSWYQQTPGQGLQFLFEYFSETQRNKGNFPGRFSGRQFSNSRSEMNVSTLELGDSALYLCASSTGLNSYNEQFFGPGTRLTVL.

The V gene is TRBV5-1, the J gene TRBJ2-3; weak D call: TRBD1 (7 bases). The CDR3 has 17 amino acids. CDR1 SGHRS and CDR2 YFSETQ come from the germline V gene. Trimming took off 5 bases at V and 0 bases at J, with 19 bases between the two ends. CDR3 residues: CASRRGTALISTDTQYF. The DNA for the CDR3 is TGCGCCAGCAGACGGGGGACAGCCCTGATTAGCACAGATACGCAGTATTTT.

This clone was seen just once. The chain combines TRBV27 with TRBJ1-2, with D possibly matching TRBD1 (5 bases). Germline lookup yields CDR1 MNHEY and CDR2 SMNVEV (reference sequence). The CDR3 contains 14 residues. Trimming removed 5 bases at V and 2 bases at J, with 12 bases between. CDR3 amino acids: CASSPTRGNYGYTF. CDR3 in DNA: TGTGCCAGCAGTCCCACCCGGGGGAACTATGGCTACACCTTC.

V gene TRBV19 combines with J gene TRBJ1-4, with 7 bases matching TRBD1. V was clipped by 4 bases and J by 8 bases; unmatched bases: 7. CDR1 and CDR2 (germline): LNHDA, SQIVND (reference sequence). CDR3 size: 14 residues. CDR3 sequence (DNA): TGTGCCAGTAGTAACCGACAGGGCCCCGAAAAACTGTTTTTT. Translation gives CASSNRQGPEKLFF. The full variable domain, with the rest looked up from reference TRBV19 and TRBJ1-4, is DGGITQSPKYLFRKEGQNVTLSCEQNLNHDAMYWYRQDPGQGLRLIYYSQIVNDFQKGDIAEGYSVSREKKESFPLTVTSAQKNPTAFYLCASSNRQGPEKLFFGSGTQLSVL.

The chain recombines TRBV7-9 with TRBJ1-5; 7 bases are shared with TRBD1. Trimming removed 6 bases from V and 2 bases from J; junction bases left unmatched: 7. Germline CDR1 and CDR2: SEHNR and FQNEAQ (reference sequence). The CDR3 has 15 residues. The CDR3 loop reads CASSGGTAGNQPQHF. Here the CDR3 DNA reads TGTGCCAGCAGTGGCGGGACAGCTGGCAATCAGCCCCAGCATTTT. The full variable domain, in which reference TRBV7-9 and TRBJ1-5 provide the parts outside the CDR3, is DTGVSQNPRHKITKRGQNVTFRCDPISEHNRLYWYRQTLGQGPEFLTYFQNEAQLEKSRLLSDRFSAERPKGSFSTLEIQRTEQGDSAMYLCASSGGTAGNQPQHFGDGTRLSIL.

This clone was seen a handful of times. The chain recombines TRBV5-1 with TRBJ2-3; D is ambiguous. From germline, CDR1 is SGHRS and CDR2 YFSETQ. This CDR3 is 13 amino acids long. The germline V and J ends were trimmed by 7 bases and 5 bases, with 14 bases remaining between them. This chain's CDR3 is CASLLDTEDTQYF. The CDR3, as DNA: TGCGCCAGCCTTCTCGATACAGAAGATACGCAGTATTTT.

This chain joins TRBV9 and TRBJ2-3; 7 positions match TRBD2. CDR3 size: 17 residues. The germline gives CDR1 SGDLS, CDR2 YYNGEE. Unmatched junction bases numbered 7, after V lost 0 bases and J lost 0 bases. The DNA for the CDR3 is TGTGCCAGCAGCGTAGCGGAGGGCGGGGGTAGCACAGATACGCAGTATTTT. Residues: CASSVAEGGGSTDTQYF.

This rearrangement joins TRBV5-6 to TRBJ2-5; no definite D call. Trimming shortened V by 4 bases and J by 3 bases, and 13 bases separated the two germline ends. The CDR3 covers 14 residues. In germline, CDR1 is SGHDT, CDR2 YYEEEE. The CDR3 DNA sequence: TGTGCCAGCAGCCATGCGGTTACGAAAGAGACCCAGTACTTC. As protein: CASSHAVTKETQYF.

As regards this clone: The junction differs from germline at one of its ends, possibly a read error. The rearrangement uses TRBV4-2 and TRBJ2-6; 14 nucleotides agree with TRBD2. This CDR3 contains 19 residues. Germline loops: CDR1 LGHNA, CDR2 YNFKEQ. The CDR3 DNA reads as TGTGCCAGCAGCCGCTCGACTAGCGGGGGGGCGACTGGGGCCAGCGTCCTGACTTTT. Protein product: CASSRSTSGGATGASVLTF.

The CDR3 DNA is TGTGCCAGCAGCCCAGCTAACTATGGCTACACCTTC. Translating it yields CASSPANYGYTF. The chain has TRBV28 and TRBJ1-2; D ambiguous. The V gene lost 6 bases and the J gene lost 0 bases, with 5 bases spanning the gap. The CDR3 has 12 residues. The V gene's germline CDR1 is MDHEN and CDR2 SYDVKM.

The chain uses TRBV7-9 and TRBJ1-4; 8 nucleotides agree with TRBD1. This CDR3 has 15 residues. V was pared by 6 bases and J by 4 bases, with 7 bases of the junction left unmatched. The germline V gene has CDR1 SEHNR and CDR2 FQNEAQ (reference sequence). The CDR3 region has the DNA TGTGCCAGCAGTCACCGGACAGGGCTTAATGAAAAACTGTTTTTT. It translates to CASSHRTGLNEKLFF.

The V and J genes are TRBV7-2 and TRBJ1-2; D is perhaps TRBD1 (6 bases). CDR1 SGHTA and CDR2 FQGNSA come from the germline V gene. V lost 5 bases and J lost 6, with 16 bases in between. The CDR3 runs 14 residues. CDR3 sequence reads: CASSPQGQGHGYTF. CDR3 coding DNA: TGTGCCAGCAGCCCCCAGGGGCAGGGCCATGGCTACACCTTC.

The chain employs TRBV5-5 and TRBJ2-7, with unresolved D. V lost 0 bases to trimming and J lost 2 bases, with 9 bases between them. This CDR3 contains 14 residues. Germline values: CDR1 SGHKS, CDR2 YYEKEE (reference sequence). DNA for the CDR3: TGTGCCAGCAGCTTGGCCACGGGTGCCTACGAGCAGTACTTC. It yields the protein CASSLATGAYEQYF.

The chain joins TRBV7-9 to TRBJ2-3, with a tentative D call TRBD2 (5 bases). Germline V lookup: CDR1 SEHNR, CDR2 FQNEAQ (reference sequence). V lost 6 bases, J lost 12 bases, and 13 bases lay in between. There are 11 residues in the CDR3. CDR3: CASRSDWRQYF. Here the CDR3 DNA reads TGTGCCAGCAGGTCGGACTGGAGACAGTATTTT.